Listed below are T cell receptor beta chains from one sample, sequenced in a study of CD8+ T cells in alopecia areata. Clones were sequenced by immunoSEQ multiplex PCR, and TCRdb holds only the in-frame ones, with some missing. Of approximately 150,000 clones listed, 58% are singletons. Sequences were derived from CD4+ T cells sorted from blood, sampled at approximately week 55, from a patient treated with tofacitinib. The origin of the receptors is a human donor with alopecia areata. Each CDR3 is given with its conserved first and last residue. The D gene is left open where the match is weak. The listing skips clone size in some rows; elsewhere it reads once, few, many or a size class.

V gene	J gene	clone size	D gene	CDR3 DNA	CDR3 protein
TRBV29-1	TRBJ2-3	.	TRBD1	TGCAGCGTTGTGAGCGGACAGGGAAGCACAGATACGCAGTATTTT	CSVVSGQGSTDTQYF
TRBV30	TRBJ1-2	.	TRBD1	TGTGCCTGGAGTGTACGGGACAGATTTAACTATGGCTACACCTTC	CAWSVRDRFNYGYTF
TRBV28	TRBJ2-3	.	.	TGTGCCAGCAGCGTGAATGCTGCGCAGTATTTT	CASSVNAAQYF
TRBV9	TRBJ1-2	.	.	TGTGCCAGCAGCCCCCTCCGGTGGGATGGCTACACCTTC	CASSPLRWDGYTF
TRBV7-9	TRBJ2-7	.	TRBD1	TGTGCCAGCAGCTGGGACAGCGTGGGGGAGCAGTACTTC	CASSWDSVGEQYF
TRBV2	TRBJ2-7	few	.	TGTGCCAGCAGTGAACTAAATCGTGGCGAGCAGTACTTC	CASSELNRGEQYF
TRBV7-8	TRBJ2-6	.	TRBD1	TGTGCCAGCAGCGGCCGGGACAGGGTCTCTGGGGCCAACGTCCTGACTTTC	CASSGRDRVSGANVLTF
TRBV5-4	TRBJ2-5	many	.	TGTGCCAGCAGCTTGGAGACTCAAGAGACCCAGTACTTC	CASSLETQETQYF
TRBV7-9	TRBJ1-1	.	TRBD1	TGTGCCAGCAGCTTCCGGGACAGGGACACTGAAGCTTTCTTT	CASSFRDRDTEAFF
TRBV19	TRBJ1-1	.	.	TGTGCCAGTACCTCCAGGGGTGAGAACACTGAAGCTTTCTTT	CASTSRGENTEAFF
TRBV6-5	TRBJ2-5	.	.	TGTGCCAGCAGCAGACAGAATTTCCACGAAGAGACCCAGTACTTC	CASSRQNFHEETQYF
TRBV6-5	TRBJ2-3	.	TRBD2	TGTGCCAGCAGCTCTAGCGGGGGGCGCACAGATACGCAGTATTTT	CASSSSGGRTDTQYF
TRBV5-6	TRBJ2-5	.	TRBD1	TGTGCCAGCAGCTTACGGACAGGAGAGACCCAGTACTTC	CASSLRTGETQYF
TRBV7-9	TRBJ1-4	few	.	TGTGCCAGCAGCGAGGGCGGGAGAGAAAAACTGTTTTTT	CASSEGGREKLFF
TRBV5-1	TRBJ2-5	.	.	TGCGCCAGCAGCTTTGGTGGCTACCAAGAGACCCAGTACTTC	CASSFGGYQETQYF
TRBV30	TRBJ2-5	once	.	TGTGCCTGCAGGACAGTCCAAGAGACCCAGTACTTC	CACRTVQETQYF